This T cell receptor (beta chain) appears in the sequencing data of a study of blood T cell repertoires in COVID-19. Study-level information: Samples came from the United States, Italy and Spain, spanning acute and convalescent COVID-19. Nucleic acid was either cDNA or gDNA, and it came from T cells, B-cell-depleted T cells, or PBMCs.

The germline CDR1 and CDR2 sequences are SQVTM and ANQGSEA. The junction had 1 base not matched to a gene; V was cut back by 7 bases and J by 2 bases. This CDR3 is built from 12 residues. Clones were read by immunoSEQ multiplex PCR, and TCRdb kept only the in-frame ones, dropping some. The repertoire holds under 50,000 clones, with 82% as singletons. This TCR was recovered from a woman aged 70-85 years with acute or convalescent COVID-19. The chain combines TRBV29-1 with TRBJ2-3; the match to TRBD2 covers 9 bases. Sequenced sample: peripheral blood. CDR3 protein: CSGLADTDTQYF. The CDR3 DNA reads TGCAGCGGACTAGCGGACACAGATACGCAGTATTTT.